This entry lists 18 T cell receptor beta chains sequenced from one sample in a study of blood T cells in healthy people across ages. Next came a second PCR, run for roughly 7 to 12 cycles, which used a sample-barcoded 5' primer along with a J-beta primer mix. TCRdb reprocessed the 5' RACE reads with MiXCR, giving one entry per CDR3 protein. In the table there are hundreds of thousands of distinct CDR3 sequences, 60% to 80% of which are singletons. Sequencing input: blood. These receptors were obtained from a man younger than 40 in good health.

The chain couples TRBV7-3 to TRBJ2-7, with D hard to call. V was clipped by 1 base and J by 3 bases, with 13 bases between them. Per germline, CDR1 SGHTA and CDR2 FQGTGA. This CDR3 comprises 15 residues. The CDR3 DNA reads as TGTGCCAGCAGCTTAATGCCCAGCCCTAACTACGAGCAGTACTTC. Translating gives CASSLMPSPNYEQYF.

This clonotype has just a few counts. In nucleotides, the CDR3 is TGCAGCGCTGAGGGGGGGGACCGATCCTACAATGAGCAGTTCTTC. This translates into CSAEGGDRSYNEQFF. V gene TRBV29-1 combines with J gene TRBJ2-1; perhaps TRBD2 as D (7 bases). CDR1 and CDR2 (germline): SQVTM, ANQGSEA. V was shortened by 7 bases and J by 1 base, with 17 bases between the two germline ends. This CDR3 contains 15 residues.

V and J are TRBV4-3 and TRBJ1-2; D unclear. The V and J ends lost 3 bases and 8 bases respectively, with 22 bases between them. The CDR3 has 16 amino acids. Germline CDR1 and CDR2: LGHNA and YSLEER. The CDR3 bases are TGCGCCAGCAGCCAGGACTCCCTGACGGGGTACGGAGGCTACACCTTC. Translated, it gives CASSQDSLTGYGGYTF.

The chain recombines TRBV11-2 with TRBJ2-3, with TRBD2 identical over 8 bases. The CDR3 is 17 amino acids. Germline CDR1 and CDR2: SGHAT and FQNNGV. J lost 5 bases, V lost 5 bases, and 15 bases had no gene match. Here the CDR3 DNA reads TGTGCCAGCAGCCAAGACAGGACGGGGGGGCTGAAAGATACGCAGTATTTT. Amino acid sequence: CASSQDRTGGLKDTQYF.

This clonotype was recorded a few times. This chain links TRBV30 with TRBJ2-3; D is undetermined. Germline loops: CDR1 GTSNPN, CDR2 SVGIG (reference sequence). V was clipped by 1 base and J by 2 bases, with 13 bases between them. This CDR3 comprises 15 residues. CDR3 sequence reads: CAWSGTQGFTDTQYF. For the CDR3, the DNA is TGTGCCTGGAGTGGGACCCAAGGTTTCACAGATACGCAGTATTTT.

The chain is built from TRBV18 and TRBJ1-6, with 8 bases that match TRBD1. V was pared by 5 bases and J by 14 bases, with 2 bases of the junction left unmatched. Germline CDR1 is KGHSH and CDR2 is LQKENI. The CDR3 runs 11 residues. The CDR3 DNA is TGTGCCAGCTCATCGACAGGGGCCCTCCACTTT. Translation: CASSSTGALHF.

The chain links TRBV7-8 to TRBJ1-4, with D hard to call. Trimming took 1 base from V and 7 from J, leaving 1 base between them. This CDR3 has 11 residues. Germline CDR1 is SGHVS and CDR2 is FQNEAQ. The CDR3, as DNA: TGTGCCAGCAGCTTAGTTGAAAAACTGTTTTTT. Its translation is CASSLVEKLFF. Full variable domain (outside the CDR3, taken from reference TRBV7-8 and TRBJ1-4): GAGVSQSPRYKVAKRGQDVALRCDPISGHVSLFWYQQALGQGPEFLTYFQNEAQLDKSGLPSDRFFAERPEGSVSTLKIQRTQQEDSAVYLCASSLVEKLFFGSGTQLSVL.

The J gene is TRBJ2-7, the V gene TRBV15, with D perhaps being TRBD1 or TRBD2 (5 bases each). CDR1 is LNHNV, CDR2 YYDKDF, per germline (reference sequence). Trimming removed 5 bases at V and 0 bases at J, with 20 bases between. This CDR3 is built from 17 residues. The CDR3 bases are TGTGCCACCAGCGGGTCCTATGGGACGGCGAGCTCCTACGAGCAGTACTTC. Its translation: CATSGSYGTASSYEQYF.

V usage is TRBV5-5 and J usage is TRBJ2-3; TRBD2 agrees at 7 bases. The length of the CDR3 is 13 residues. Per germline, CDR1 SGHKS and CDR2 YYEKEE (reference sequence). V shed 5 bases, J shed 2 bases, and the junction held 2 bases outside the gene matches. The DNA of the CDR3 is TGTGCCAGCAGGAGCGGGGACACAGATACGCAGTATTTT. Protein sequence: CASRSGDTDTQYF.

The table lists this clonotype with a few counts. V and J are TRBV12-3 or TRBV12-4 and TRBJ2-1; 7 nucleotides match TRBD1. The CDR3 has 15 residues. Trimming removed 1 base from V and 7 bases from J; junction bases left unmatched: 7. CDR3 loop: CASSLEGRGRNEQFF. DNA for the CDR3: TGTGCCAGCAGTTTAGAGGGAAGGGGGCGGAATGAGCAGTTCTTC.

This clonotype has more than one count but fewer than ten. The chain has TRBV20-1 and TRBJ2-7, with 9 bases that match TRBD1. V was clipped by 5 bases and J by 4 bases; unmatched bases: 6. Germline assignment: CDR1 DFQATT and CDR2 SNEGSKA (reference sequence). The length of the CDR3 is 13 residues. As DNA, the CDR3 is TGCAGTGCTGAACAGGGGGCGTCATACGAGCAGTACTTC. This codes for CSAEQGASYEQYF.

This chain connects TRBV3-1 to TRBJ2-3; D uncertain. CDR1 LGHDT and CDR2 YNNKEL come from the germline V gene (reference sequence). The CDR3 contains 16 residues. Trimming pared 1 base from V and 5 bases from J, leaving 16 bases between. The CDR3 region is CASSQGLGPPQDTQYF. The CDR3 DNA is TGTGCCAGCAGCCAAGGTCTAGGTCCCCCCCAAGATACGCAGTATTTT.

This clonotype showed up just once. The rearrangement uses TRBV9 and TRBJ2-3; TRBD1 might be the D (8 bases). CDR1 SGDLS and CDR2 YYNGEE come from the germline V gene. The CDR3 is 16 residues long. The V end was cut by 3 bases, the J end by 4 bases, with 18 bases between. CDR3 protein: CASSGGGGQAPDTQYF. The DNA of the CDR3 is TGTGCCAGCAGCGGTGGGGGGGGACAGGCTCCAGATACGCAGTATTTT.

This clonotype occurred a few times. This sequence joins TRBV27 and TRBJ1-1; a possible D gene is TRBD1 (6 bases). The germline V gene has CDR1 MNHEY and CDR2 SMNVEV (reference sequence). The CDR3 extends over 13 amino acids. V was pared by 3 bases and J by 5 bases, with 10 bases between. The DNA of the CDR3 is TGTGCCAGCAGTTTCGGGGGCGAAACTGAAGCTTTCTTT. Protein product: CASSFGGETEAFF.

In this sample, this clonotype turned up once. This sequence joins TRBV6-2 or TRBV6-3 and TRBJ1-1; D gene ambiguous. Trimming left V 2 bases short and J 2 bases short, with 6 bases between. Germline CDR1 MNHEY, CDR2 SVGEGT. The CDR3 spans 13 residues. CDR3 sequence reads: CASSYLVNTEAFF. In DNA, the CDR3 is TGTGCCAGCAGTTACCTGGTCAACACTGAAGCTTTCTTT.

This chain uses TRBV4-3 with TRBJ2-1; D is possibly TRBD1 or TRBD2 (6 bases each). TRBJ2-7 matches the DNA end more closely, so the J call is doubtful. Germline loops: CDR1 LGHNA, CDR2 YSLEER. CDR3 length: 15 residues. This CDR3 is CASSPSPGGGYEQYF. In DNA, the CDR3 is TGCGCCAGCAGCCCCAGCCCCGGGGGCGGATACGAGCAGTACTTC.

The V gene is TRBV20-1, the J gene TRBJ2-4, with 9 bases that match TRBD1. The CDR3 length is 18 residues. V lost 6 bases to trimming and J lost 1 base; unmatched junction nucleotides: 16. Germline V gene lookup returns CDR1 DFQATT and CDR2 SNEGSKA (reference sequence). The CDR3 sequence: CSAWDHRGLGRAKNIQYF. CDR3 DNA: TGCAGTGCGTGGGACCACAGGGGGCTTGGGAGGGCCAAAAACATTCAGTACTTC.

The chain carries TRBV7-3 and TRBJ1-1; the match to TRBD1 covers 7 bases. The CDR3 covers 14 residues. Germline V gene lookup returns CDR1 SGHTA and CDR2 FQGTGA. Losses at the gene ends were 6 bases for V and 2 bases for J; bases not matched to a gene: 6. CDR3 nucleotides: TGTGCCAGCAGTCCGGGACAGAGTAACACTGAAGCTTTCTTT. This encodes CASSPGQSNTEAFF.